A selection of T cell receptor beta chains follows, all from one sample in a study of early stage breast cancer tumors. TCRdb's table, derived via immunoSEQ multiplex PCR, lists solely in-frame clones and lacks some. Here the sample spans some 5,000 clones, approximately 70% being singletons. What was sequenced was breast tumor tissue. Receptor source: a person between 55 and 69 years old with breast cancer. CDR3s include the opening cysteine and the closing phenylalanine or tryptophan. A D gene is named only where the DNA matches it firmly. Only part of the rows carry a size: once, few, many, or a class if the clone is expanded.

abundance: -; d_gene: TRBD2; j_gene: TRBJ2-1; v_gene: TRBV18; CDR3nt: TGTGCCAGCTCACCAAGACTAGCGGGAGCCAATGAGCAGTTCTTC; CDR3aa: CASSPRLAGANEQFF
abundance: -; d_gene: TRBD1; j_gene: TRBJ1-1; v_gene: TRBV19; CDR3nt: TGTGCCAGTAGTATAGACGCCCCGACAGGGACAGCTTTCTTT; CDR3aa: CASSIDAPTGTAFF
abundance: -; d_gene: TRBD1; j_gene: TRBJ2-7; v_gene: TRBV10-3; CDR3nt: TGTGCCTCCCGGTGGGACAGGGGGGGCGAGCAGTACTTC; CDR3aa: CASRWDRGGEQYF
abundance: -; d_gene: -; j_gene: TRBJ1-1; v_gene: TRBV4-2; CDR3nt: TGTGCCAGCAGCCATTTACAAACAGGAGTCATGAACACTGAAGCTTTCTTT; CDR3aa: CASSHLQTGVMNTEAFF
abundance: once; d_gene: -; j_gene: TRBJ2-1; v_gene: TRBV5-4; CDR3nt: TGTGCCAGCAGCTTGGCAGCTTCAGATGAGCAGTTCTTC; CDR3aa: CASSLAASDEQFF
abundance: once; d_gene: -; j_gene: TRBJ1-1; v_gene: TRBV7-9; CDR3nt: TGTGCCAGCAGCTTAGCGGGGACATTGAACACTGAAGCTTTCTTT; CDR3aa: CASSLAGTLNTEAFF
abundance: few; d_gene: -; j_gene: TRBJ2-1; v_gene: TRBV6-5; CDR3nt: TGTGCCAGCAGGCAGGGGTATGAGCAGTTCTTC; CDR3aa: CASRQGYEQFF
abundance: -; d_gene: -; j_gene: TRBJ2-1; v_gene: TRBV21-1; CDR3nt: TGTGCCAGCAGCAGACCAAGGACAGGGGACCCCTACAATGAGCAGTTCTTC; CDR3aa: CASSRPRTGDPYNEQFF
abundance: -; d_gene: -; j_gene: TRBJ1-3; v_gene: TRBV30; CDR3nt: TGTGCCTGGAGTTCGGTCCATCTTCTCTCTGGAAACACCATATATTTT; CDR3aa: CAWSSVHLLSGNTIYF
abundance: -; d_gene: -; j_gene: TRBJ1-1; v_gene: TRBV10-3; CDR3nt: TGTGCCATCAGTGAGAGGGGGAACACTGAAGCTTTCTTT; CDR3aa: CAISERGNTEAFF
abundance: -; d_gene: -; j_gene: TRBJ1-5; v_gene: TRBV15; CDR3nt: TGTGCCACCAGCTTTGGACAGACAGGTGGTCAGCCCCAGCATTTT; CDR3aa: CATSFGQTGGQPQHF
abundance: -; d_gene: TRBD2; j_gene: TRBJ2-7; v_gene: TRBV11-3; CDR3nt: TGTGCCAGCAGACTAGGGAGGGCGGGGTACTACGAGCAGTACTTC; CDR3aa: CASRLGRAGYYEQYF
abundance: -; d_gene: -; j_gene: TRBJ2-5; v_gene: TRBV7-3; CDR3nt: TGTGCCAGCAGCTTATCAGGGCGAGAGACCCAGTACTTC; CDR3aa: CASSLSGRETQYF
abundance: few; d_gene: TRBD2; j_gene: TRBJ2-1; v_gene: TRBV5-6; CDR3nt: TGTGCCAGCAGCTGGGAAACCGGGACTAGCGGGATTCATGAGCAGTTCTTC; CDR3aa: CASSWETGTSGIHEQFF
abundance: -; d_gene: TRBD2; j_gene: TRBJ2-4; v_gene: TRBV19; CDR3nt: TGTGCCAGTAGTAATGCCCGTGGGACTAGCGGGAGGTGGAGCAAAAACATTCAGTACTTC; CDR3aa: CASSNARGTSGRWSKNIQYF
abundance: few; d_gene: -; j_gene: TRBJ1-1; v_gene: TRBV7-6; CDR3nt: TGTGCCAGCAGCCGGGGGGGGCTTAACACTGAAGCTTTCTTT; CDR3aa: CASSRGGLNTEAFF
abundance: -; d_gene: TRBD1; j_gene: TRBJ2-7; v_gene: TRBV11-3; CDR3nt: TGTGCCAGCAGCCTCCCCGGACAGGGCCTATTCTACGAGCAGTACTTC; CDR3aa: CASSLPGQGLFYEQYF
abundance: -; d_gene: TRBD1; j_gene: TRBJ1-1; v_gene: TRBV4-1; CDR3nt: TGCGCCAGCAGCCGGACAGGGGACACTGAAGCTTTCTTT; CDR3aa: CASSRTGDTEAFF
abundance: -; d_gene: TRBD1; j_gene: TRBJ2-1; v_gene: TRBV19; CDR3nt: TGTGCCAGTAGTGCAGGGGGTGACTACAATGAGCAGTTCTTC; CDR3aa: CASSAGGDYNEQFF
abundance: -; d_gene: TRBD1; j_gene: TRBJ2-7; v_gene: TRBV6-4; CDR3nt: TGTGCCAGCAGTGCCCTGACAGGGGGCGGATACGAGCAGTACTTC; CDR3aa: CASSALTGGGYEQYF
abundance: few; d_gene: -; j_gene: TRBJ2-3; v_gene: TRBV7-2; CDR3nt: TGTGCCAGCAGCTTAGGTCCGGCTAGCACAGATACGCAGTATTTT; CDR3aa: CASSLGPASTDTQYF
abundance: -; d_gene: -; j_gene: TRBJ1-1; v_gene: TRBV6-5; CDR3nt: TGTGCCGGAGAACGGGACTCACAGAACACTGAAGCTTTCTTT; CDR3aa: CAGERDSQNTEAFF
abundance: -; d_gene: -; j_gene: TRBJ2-1; v_gene: TRBV30; CDR3nt: TGTGCCTGGAGCGGGACCCTTAAGTATGAGCAGTTCTTC; CDR3aa: CAWSGTLKYEQFF
abundance: once; d_gene: -; j_gene: TRBJ2-1; v_gene: TRBV5-1; CDR3nt: TGCGCCAGCAGCTTGTATCATGGTTCCAATGAGCAGTTCTTC; CDR3aa: CASSLYHGSNEQFF
abundance: -; d_gene: -; j_gene: TRBJ2-3; v_gene: TRBV6-6; CDR3nt: TGTGCCAGCAGTTACGGGCAGGGATCTAGCACAGATACGCAGTATTTT; CDR3aa: CASSYGQGSSTDTQYF
abundance: -; d_gene: -; j_gene: TRBJ2-3; v_gene: TRBV4-2; CDR3nt: TGTGCCAGCAGCCAAGACAGCGGTACGCAGTATTTT; CDR3aa: CASSQDSGTQYF
abundance: -; d_gene: TRBD1; j_gene: TRBJ2-3; v_gene: TRBV5-4; CDR3nt: TGTGCCAGCAGCTCTGACAGGGGGCGCACAGATACGCAGTATTTT; CDR3aa: CASSSDRGRTDTQYF
abundance: -; d_gene: -; j_gene: TRBJ2-1; v_gene: TRBV9; CDR3nt: TGTGCCAGCAGCGTAGTTAGCCTTGGCGATGAGCAGTTCTTC; CDR3aa: CASSVVSLGDEQFF
abundance: -; d_gene: TRBD2; j_gene: TRBJ2-1; v_gene: TRBV6-1; CDR3nt: TGTGCCAGCAGCCTAGCGGGATACTACAATGAGCAGTTCTTC; CDR3aa: CASSLAGYYNEQFF
abundance: -; d_gene: -; j_gene: TRBJ1-1; v_gene: TRBV6-5; CDR3nt: TGTGCCAGCAGTTACGAGGGGCGCCGGATGGCTTTCTTT; CDR3aa: CASSYEGRRMAFF
abundance: once; d_gene: -; j_gene: TRBJ1-2; v_gene: TRBV7-2; CDR3nt: TGTGCCAGCAGCTGGGGAAGTGGATCTAACTATGGCTACACCTTC; CDR3aa: CASSWGSGSNYGYTF
abundance: few; d_gene: -; j_gene: TRBJ2-1; v_gene: TRBV5-4; CDR3nt: TGTGCCAGCAGCGCCGGACTAAACAATGAGCAGTTCTTC; CDR3aa: CASSAGLNNEQFF
abundance: -; d_gene: -; j_gene: TRBJ2-3; v_gene: TRBV7-6; CDR3nt: TGTGCCAGCAGCATGCAAACTGGAGGAGATACGCAGTATTTT; CDR3aa: CASSMQTGGDTQYF
abundance: -; d_gene: TRBD1; j_gene: TRBJ2-1; v_gene: TRBV18; CDR3nt: TGTGCCAGCTCACAAGGGACAGGGGTAAAGAATGAGCAGTTCTTC; CDR3aa: CASSQGTGVKNEQFF
abundance: -; d_gene: -; j_gene: TRBJ2-7; v_gene: TRBV5-4; CDR3nt: TGTGCCAGCAGCCCCGGCGGTAGCGGTGAGCAGTACTTC; CDR3aa: CASSPGGSGEQYF
abundance: few; d_gene: -; j_gene: TRBJ1-5; v_gene: TRBV7-9; CDR3nt: TGTGCCAGCAGCTTAGAGGGTAACAATCAGCCCCAGCATTTT; CDR3aa: CASSLEGNNQPQHF
abundance: -; d_gene: TRBD2; j_gene: TRBJ2-5; v_gene: TRBV5-5; CDR3nt: TGTGCCAGCAGCAGCGGGATTAACGCTGGGACCCAGTACTTC; CDR3aa: CASSSGINAGTQYF
abundance: -; d_gene: -; j_gene: TRBJ1-1; v_gene: TRBV2; CDR3nt: TGTGCCAGCCACCTGGGGCACCGAACTGAAGCTTTCTTT; CDR3aa: CASHLGHRTEAFF
abundance: few; d_gene: -; j_gene: TRBJ1-2; v_gene: TRBV4-2; CDR3nt: TGTGCCAGCAGCCAAGATTGGGCAGGGGATTCCACCTTC; CDR3aa: CASSQDWAGDSTF
abundance: -; d_gene: TRBD2; j_gene: TRBJ2-2; v_gene: TRBV19; CDR3nt: TGTGCCAGTAGTATAGGGACTAGCGGGATAAGGGAGCTGTTTTTT; CDR3aa: CASSIGTSGIRELFF